The 27 T cell receptor beta chains listed next were all sequenced from one sample in a study of radiotherapy plus CTLA-4 blockade in lung cancer. Profiling relied on immunoSEQ multiplex PCR, and the TCRdb table lists in-frame clones only, not all of them. The repertoire includes some 37,000 clones, 72% of them detected once, and roughly 10% sits in the top ten. Here the sequenced sample was peripheral blood, taken from a patient treated with radiotherapy plus ipilimumab. The source is a human donor with non-small cell lung cancer who had stable disease on radiotherapy plus ipilimumab.

V usage is TRBV2 and J usage is TRBJ2-3; possible D gene TRBD1, 6 bases. With 5 bases removed from V and 4 bases from J, the gap between germline ends came to 7 bases. From germline, CDR1 is SNHLY and CDR2 FYNNEI. The CDR3 contains 12 residues. The CDR3 nucleotides are TGTGCCAGCAGTTCAGGGGCAGATACGCAGTATTTT. It codes for CASSSGADTQYF.

This chain connects TRBV5-6 to TRBJ2-2, with TRBD1 matching 8 bases. This CDR3 has 17 residues. V lost 1 base, J lost 5 bases, and 10 bases stayed unmatched. Per the germline V gene, CDR1 is SGHDT and CDR2 is YYEEEE. The CDR3 nucleotides read TGTGCCAGCAGCTTGATCAGGGGGCGCCGGGTAACCGGGGAGCTGTTTTTT. It is translated as CASSLIRGRRVTGELFF.

The chain couples TRBV29-1 to TRBJ1-5, with D tentatively TRBD1 (6 bases). This CDR3 has 13 residues. V lost 6 bases, J lost 3 bases, and 12 bases lay in between. Looked up from germline, CDR1 is SQVTM and CDR2 is ANQGSEA. The CDR3 protein is CSVKQGNNQPQHF. CDR3 sequence (DNA): TGCAGCGTGAAACAGGGAAACAATCAGCCCCAGCATTTT.

This sequence joins TRBV7-9 and TRBJ1-6; 9 bases map to TRBD1. V shed 4 bases, J shed 4 bases, and the junction held 8 bases outside the gene matches. The CDR3 contains 17 residues. Germline CDR1 reads SEHNR; CDR2 reads FQNEAQ (reference sequence). The CDR3 reads CASSYHRGRGYNSPLHF. DNA of the CDR3: TGTGCCAGCAGCTACCACAGGGGGCGGGGGTATAATTCACCCCTCCACTTT.

This clone occurred a few times. The chain recombines TRBV6-1 with TRBJ2-2; tentative D call: TRBD2 (5 bases). This CDR3 has 14 residues. Germline values: CDR1 MNHNS, CDR2 SASEGT. With 5 bases removed from V and 3 bases from J, the gap between germline ends came to 10 bases. This CDR3 reads CASSPLLDTGELFF. Written as DNA, the CDR3 is TGTGCCAGCAGTCCCTTACTAGACACCGGGGAGCTGTTTTTT.

This sequence joins TRBV27 and TRBJ1-3, with no clear D. The CDR3 has 14 amino acids. V dropped 6 bases and J dropped 1 base, with 10 bases sitting between them. In germline, CDR1 is MNHEY, CDR2 SMNVEV (reference sequence). CDR3 sequence reads: CASRLSGSGNTIYF. CDR3 bases: TGTGCCAGCAGACTCAGCGGGTCTGGAAACACCATATATTTT.

This clone turned up a few times. This chain uses TRBV5-1 with TRBJ1-4; 8 nucleotides match TRBD1. Germline CDR1 is SGHRS and CDR2 is YFSETQ. There are 16 residues in the CDR3. Trimming at V came to 4 bases and at J to 3 bases, leaving 8 bases not matched to a gene. The chain's CDR3 is CASSRDQGAANEKLFF. As DNA, the CDR3 is TGCGCCAGCAGCAGGGACCAGGGGGCGGCTAATGAAAAACTGTTTTTT.

The chain recombines TRBV5-5 with TRBJ1-2; 7 nucleotides line up with TRBD1. CDR3 length: 17 amino acids. Germline V lookup: CDR1 SGHKS, CDR2 YYEKEE (reference sequence). The V segment lost 4 bases and the J segment 2 bases; nucleotides outside the gene matches: 14. The CDR3 bases are TGTGCCAGCAGCCCGCGAGGGGGCAGGGACGGGAACTATGGCTACACCTTC. It is translated as CASSPRGGRDGNYGYTF.

The chain uses TRBV15 and TRBJ2-1; the match to TRBD2 covers 9 bases. Germline trimming cut 2 bases from V and 6 bases from J; bases unmatched to any gene: 11. Germline loops: CDR1 LNHNV, CDR2 YYDKDF (reference sequence). The CDR3 totals 17 residues. The CDR3 loop is CATSRNPRGGRINEQFF. The CDR3 DNA sequence: TGTGCCACCAGCAGAAACCCGCGGGGGGGCCGTATCAATGAGCAGTTCTTC.

The V and J genes are TRBV6-1 and TRBJ2-7, with D perhaps TRBD1 (6 bases). The V and J ends lost 3 bases and 6 bases respectively, with 12 bases between them. Germline-derived CDR1 and CDR2 are MNHNS and SASEGT. The CDR3 consists of 13 residues. The CDR3 loop reads CASSDNRAGEQYF. In DNA, the CDR3 is TGTGCCAGCAGTGACAACAGGGCCGGCGAGCAGTACTTC.

In this sample, this clone turned up once. The chain uses TRBV5-1 and TRBJ2-5; the D is unclear. Germline CDR1 reads SGHRS; CDR2 reads YFSETQ. The CDR3 consists of 11 residues. Trimming took off 3 bases at V and 9 bases at J, with 9 bases between the two ends. This chain's CDR3 is CASSSAEAQYF. CDR3 DNA: TGCGCCAGCAGCTCCGCCGAGGCCCAGTACTTC.

Comment on this clone: Other nucleotide sequences in the sample specify the same CDR3. The chain carries TRBV15 and TRBJ1-2; 7 nucleotides agree with TRBD1. Per the germline V gene, CDR1 is LNHNV and CDR2 is YYDKDF (reference sequence). This CDR3 region has 13 residues. V trimming: 3 bases; J trimming: 11 bases; junction bases outside the gene matches: 9. CDR3 in DNA: TGTGCCACCAGCAGGGGGGACAGAGAGGGTTACACCTTC. This encodes CATSRGDREGYTF.

This rearrangement joins TRBV19 to TRBJ1-2, with D unresolved. Germline lookup yields CDR1 LNHDA and CDR2 SQIVND (reference sequence). The CDR3 totals 15 residues. The germline V and J ends were trimmed by 1 base and 0 bases, with 9 bases remaining between them. This CDR3 is CASSIGASANYGYTF. In DNA form, the CDR3 reads TGTGCCAGTAGTATAGGGGCATCAGCTAACTATGGCTACACCTTC.

The chain links TRBV7-9 to TRBJ1-2; a possible D gene is TRBD1 (5 bases). This CDR3 spans 15 amino acids. Trimming shortened V by 5 bases and J by 5 bases, and 18 bases separated the two germline ends. Germline CDR1 reads SEHNR; CDR2 reads FQNEAQ (reference sequence). CDR3 in DNA: TGTGCCAGCAGCCTAGGACACCCCGGGATTTATGGCTACACCTTC. Translation: CASSLGHPGIYGYTF.

This clone occurred a few times. The chain uses TRBV5-1 and TRBJ2-5, with TRBD2 identical over 7 bases. This CDR3 has 15 amino acids. V was pared by 4 bases and J by 5 bases, with 11 bases of the junction left unmatched. From germline, CDR1 is SGHRS and CDR2 YFSETQ. The CDR3 sequence is CASSRGSQGAETQYF. CDR3 nucleotide sequence: TGCGCCAGCAGCCGCGGGAGCCAGGGAGCGGAGACCCAGTACTTC.

This chain uses TRBV14 with TRBJ1-4; maybe TRBD1 (5 bases). V was trimmed by 5 bases and J by 8 bases, leaving 18 bases between them. CDR1 and CDR2 from the germline V gene are SGHDN and FVKESK. The CDR3 loop spans 15 amino acids. CDR3 nucleotides: TGTGCCAGCAGCTTGTCCGGGACTACCAACGAAAAACTGTTTTTT. This sequence encodes CASSLSGTTNEKLFF.

This clone was seen a handful of times. The chain employs TRBV2 and TRBJ2-3, with 10 nucleotides matching TRBD2. The CDR3 is 15 amino acids. Trimming cost V 5 bases and J 1 base; bases outside gene matches: 3. Germline CDR1 and CDR2: SNHLY and FYNNEI. CDR3 nucleotide sequence: TGTGCCAGCAGTCCCCTAGCGGGGGGCACAGATACGCAGTATTTT. Its protein product is CASSPLAGGTDTQYF.

The V call is TRBV14, the J call TRBJ1-6, with 7 bases matching TRBD1. Looked up from germline, CDR1 is SGHDN and CDR2 is FVKESK. The CDR3 contains 15 residues. V trimming: 1 base; J trimming: 4 bases; junction bases outside the gene matches: 1. This chain's CDR3 is CASSQGDSYNSPLHF. Here the CDR3 DNA reads TGTGCCAGCAGCCAAGGGGACAGTTATAATTCACCCCTCCACTTT.

The rearrangement joins TRBV7-6 to TRBJ1-6, with a possible D match to TRBD1 (5 bases). The V end lost 3 bases, the J end lost 9 bases, and 9 bases lay between the germline ends. Germline values: CDR1 SGHVS, CDR2 FNYEAQ. This CDR3 has 13 amino acids. The CDR3 here is CASSFQGSSPLHF. CDR3 DNA: TGTGCCAGCAGCTTTCAGGGTTCTTCACCCCTCCACTTT.

The V call is TRBV11-3, the J call TRBJ2-1; TRBD2 is a possible D gene (6 bases). CDR3 size: 15 residues. Germline CDR1 and CDR2: SGHNT and YENEEA. V lost 2 bases to trimming and J lost 5 bases, with 13 bases between them. The CDR3 DNA reads TGTGCCAGCAGCTTACAGGGAGGATGGGACAATGAGCAGTTCTTC. Amino acids: CASSLQGGWDNEQFF.

The CDR3 region has the DNA TGCGCCAGCAGCCAAGCGGGAAACAGGGAGGAAAAACTGTTTTTT. It is translated as CASSQAGNREEKLFF. V usage is TRBV4-1 and J usage is TRBJ1-4; a weak D match, TRBD1 (6 bases). From germline, CDR1 is MGHRA and CDR2 YSYEKL. Trimming removed 1 base at V and 8 bases at J, with 14 bases between. The CDR3 extends over 15 amino acids.

The chain recombines TRBV10-3 with TRBJ2-6; D is unclear. The ends were cut back, 6 bases at V and 3 bases at J, with 9 bases in the middle. The CDR3 has 14 amino acids. Germline CDR1 is ENHRY and CDR2 is SYGVKD. For the CDR3, the DNA is TGTGCCATCAGCCGAGAACGTGGGGCCAACGTCCTGACTTTC. Translated: CAISRERGANVLTF.

This clone was detected a few times. The chain links TRBV4-2 to TRBJ2-1; 15 nucleotides agree with TRBD2. CDR3 length: 17 amino acids. Germline assignment: CDR1 LGHNA and CDR2 YNFKEQ. Losses at the gene ends were 1 base for V and 5 bases for J; bases not matched to a gene: 3. The CDR3 loop reads CASSQGGLAGGHNEQFF. The CDR3 DNA follows: TGTGCCAGCAGCCAAGGGGGACTAGCGGGGGGCCACAATGAGCAGTTCTTC.

CDR3 amino acids: CASSLLAGVETQYF. The CDR3 DNA is TGTGCCAGCAGCTTATTAGCGGGGGTGGAGACCCAGTACTTC. V is TRBV5-4 and J is TRBJ2-5; 9 bases match TRBD2. V gave up 2 bases and J gave up 5 bases; unmatched junction bases: 4. This CDR3 is built from 14 residues. Germline values: CDR1 SGHNT, CDR2 YYREEE (reference sequence).

The chain carries TRBV4-1 and TRBJ2-7, with 9 bases identical to TRBD1. Trimming removed 4 bases from V and 1 base from J; junction bases left unmatched: 11. This CDR3 spans 17 amino acids. Germline CDR1 reads MGHRA; CDR2 reads YSYEKL. CDR3: CASSRYFETGGSYEQYF. CDR3 DNA: TGCGCCAGCAGCCGGTATTTCGAGACAGGGGGATCCTACGAGCAGTACTTC.

V usage is TRBV19 and J usage is TRBJ1-5; the D is unclear. There are 15 residues in the CDR3. Between the trimmed V and J ends, which lost 3 bases and 2 bases, there was a span of 11 bases. Germline lookup yields CDR1 LNHDA and CDR2 SQIVND (reference sequence). The CDR3 DNA reads TGTGCCAGTAGTATTTATGGGAGGGGCAATCAGCCCCAGCATTTT. This codes for CASSIYGRGNQPQHF.

The genes are TRBV19 and TRBJ2-3; D unclear. This CDR3 region has 15 residues. CDR1 is LNHDA and CDR2 is SQIVND in the germline V gene (reference sequence). Trimming took off 4 bases at V and 0 bases at J, with 11 bases between the two ends. The DNA of the CDR3 is TGTGCCAGTAGTACTAGGATATCTAGCACAGATACGCAGTATTTT. Translated: CASSTRISSTDTQYF.